This T cell receptor (beta chain) was observed in a study of identical twins. Study-level results: There is a chance that invariant MAIT and iNKT cells partially muddied zero-insertion analyses.

Note on this clonotype: Antigen: not known.

Template switching added a universal primer site, and cDNA bore unique molecular identifiers. TCRdb reprocessed the 5' RACE reads with MiXCR, giving one entry per CDR3 protein. The sample holds around 480,000 distinct CDR3 sequences, about 13% seen once. The CDR3 covers 17 residues. This sample also belongs to another study, concerning yellow fever vaccine responses in identical twins.

Specimen: CD4+ T cells sorted from blood. V usage is TRBV12-2 and J usage is TRBJ2-7; TRBD1 was called by the table and not checked on the DNA. TRBV12-2 constitutes a pseudogene. This sequence was found in a woman aged 18-29 years in good health. The CDR3 protein is CASPDALLGAGFYEQYF. The CDR3 DNA is TGTGCAAGTCCCGACGCCCTTCTAGGTGCGGGTTTCTACGAGCAGTACTTC.